This T cell receptor (beta chain) was obtained from a study of shared clonotypes between healthy human individuals. Study-wide context: With ages of 18 to 49, the donors were a couple of women and a few men. Broader study findings: For naive CD4 cells, 4.5% to 6.5% of clonotypes were shared across a handful of donors.

After removal of 5 bases from V and 0 bases from J, the junction contained 1 base not matched to a gene. CDR3 length: 15 residues. CDR1 and CDR2 (germline): MNHNY, SVGAGI (reference sequence). Data came from immunoSEQ multiplex PCR; TCRdb stores just in-frame clones and leaves some out. In the table there are 2 million to 2.5 million clones, about 95% of which are singletons. In regard to this clone: Its antigen remains unidentified.

CD45RO-negative, CCR7-positively selected cells formed the naive CD8 fraction, excluding terminally differentiated effector memory CD45RA+ cells. Input material: naive CD8+ T cells sorted from blood. The origin of this receptor is a man between 18 and 29 years old in good health. The chain carries TRBV6-6 and TRBJ2-2; 9 bases map to TRBD2. The CDR3 protein is CASSASGANTGELFF. The DNA for the CDR3 is TGTGCCAGCAGTGCTAGCGGGGCGAACACCGGGGAGCTGTTTTTT.